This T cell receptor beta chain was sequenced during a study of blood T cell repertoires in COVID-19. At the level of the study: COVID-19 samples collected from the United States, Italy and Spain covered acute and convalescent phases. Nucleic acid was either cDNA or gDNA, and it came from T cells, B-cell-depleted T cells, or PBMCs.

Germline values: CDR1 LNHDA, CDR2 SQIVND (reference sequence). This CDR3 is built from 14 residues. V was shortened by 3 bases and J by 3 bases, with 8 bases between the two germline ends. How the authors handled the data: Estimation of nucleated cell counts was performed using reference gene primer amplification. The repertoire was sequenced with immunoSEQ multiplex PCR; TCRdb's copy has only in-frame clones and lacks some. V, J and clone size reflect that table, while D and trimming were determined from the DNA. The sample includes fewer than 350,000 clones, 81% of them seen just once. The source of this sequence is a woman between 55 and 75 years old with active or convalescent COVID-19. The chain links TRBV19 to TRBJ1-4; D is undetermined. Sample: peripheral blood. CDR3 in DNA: TGTGCCAGTAGTATCGCGGTTGCTAATGAAAAACTGTTTTTT. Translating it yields CASSIAVANEKLFF.